One sample yielded the 24 T cell receptor beta chains listed below, sequenced in a study of CD8 T cells in ankylosing spondylitis. In TCRdb, the 5' RACE reads were re-called with MiXCR into one record per CDR3 protein. The sample includes around 90,000 distinct CDR3 sequences, around 26% of them seen just once. The sequenced sample was blood, either unsorted or a sorted T cell fraction (not recorded which). The receptors derive from a male donor with ankylosing spondylitis or in good health (not recorded which).

In its sample, this clonotype was seen many times. The germline gene is not matched at one end of the junction; a read error may be the cause. The J gene is TRBJ2-2, the V gene TRBV7-7; D unresolved. The CDR3 sequence is 13 residues long. Germline V lookup: CDR1 SSHAT, CDR2 FNYEAQ (reference sequence). CDR3 in DNA: TGTGCTAGCAGCCCCGGGAACACCGGGGAGCTGTTTTTT. It yields the protein CASSPGNTGELFF.

This clonotype has at least ten counts. V usage is TRBV20-1 and J usage is TRBJ2-7; 11 bases match TRBD2. V was clipped by 5 bases and J by 5 bases; unmatched bases: 14. Germline V lookup: CDR1 DFQATT, CDR2 SNEGSKA (reference sequence). There are 16 residues in the CDR3. The CDR3 DNA sequence: TGCAGTGCTCTTGGGCTGCTTTTTAGCGGGAGGGACGAGCAGTACTTC. Residues: CSALGLLFSGRDEQYF.

This clonotype showed up just a few times. The rearrangement links TRBV7-3 to TRBJ2-1, with 8 bases lining up with TRBD2. Looked up from germline, CDR1 is SGHTA and CDR2 is FQGTGA. The trim removed 5 bases at V and 4 bases at J, leaving 7 bases unmatched. CDR3 size: 15 residues. CDR3 sequence: CASSQTGTRYNEQFF. CDR3 sequence (DNA): TGTGCCAGCAGCCAAACCGGGACTAGATACAATGAGCAGTTCTTC.

The rearrangement uses TRBV5-1 and TRBJ2-1; 7 bases map to TRBD2. The CDR3 sequence is 15 residues long. V gave up 1 base and J gave up 3 bases; unmatched junction bases: 4. Germline values: CDR1 SGHRS, CDR2 YFSETQ. CDR3 in amino acids: CASSLWGGDYNEQFF. The CDR3 DNA reads as TGCGCCAGCAGCTTGTGGGGGGGGGACTACAATGAGCAGTTCTTC.

The table lists this clonotype with a few counts. This chain links TRBV5-1 with TRBJ1-3; D remains ambiguous. This CDR3 has 14 amino acids. Trimming removed 1 base from V and 2 bases from J, with 7 bases in between. Germline loops: CDR1 SGHRS, CDR2 YFSETQ. CDR3 DNA: TGCGCCAGCAGCTTGTGGGCCGCTGGAAACACCATATATTTT. Translated: CASSLWAAGNTIYF.

With regard to this clonotype: The missing conserved phenylalanine or tryptophan at the end of this CDR3 makes a read error likely. The chain employs TRBV27 and TRBJ2-7, with D perhaps TRBD1 or TRBD2 (5 bases each). From germline, CDR1 is MNHEY and CDR2 SMNVEV (reference sequence). The CDR3 length is 15 residues. The germline V and J ends were trimmed by 0 bases and 4 bases, with 13 bases remaining between them. For the CDR3, the DNA is TGTGCCAGCAGTTTATCGGCCGGGACGGATTACGAGCAGTACCTC. Translation gives CASSLSAGTDYEQYL.

This clonotype showed up just a few times. This chain links TRBV12-3 or TRBV12-4 with TRBJ1-1, with no clear D. The CDR3 loop spans 13 amino acids. V was clipped by 1 base and J by 0 bases, with 3 bases between them. As DNA, the CDR3 is TGTGCCAGCAGTTTAGGGATGAACACTGAAGCTTTCTTT. As protein: CASSLGMNTEAFF.

The chain couples TRBV18 to TRBJ2-6; 7 bases align to TRBD1. The germline gives CDR1 KGHSH, CDR2 LQKENI. V lost 4 bases to trimming and J lost 2 bases; unmatched junction nucleotides: 2. The CDR3 length is 15 residues. The CDR3 loop reads CASSQGAAGANVLTF. The DNA of the CDR3 is TGTGCCAGCTCACAGGGGGCGGCTGGGGCCAACGTCCTGACTTTC.

The chain couples TRBV5-1 to TRBJ2-3; the D is unclear. This CDR3 comprises 15 residues. Germline values: CDR1 SGHRS, CDR2 YFSETQ. Between the trimmed V and J ends, which lost 3 bases and 5 bases, there was a span of 16 bases. The CDR3, as DNA: TGCGCCAGCAGCTCTGAAGGCAGGTACGGAGATACGCAGTATTTT. Residues: CASSSEGRYGDTQYF.

The V and J genes are TRBV12-3 or TRBV12-4 and TRBJ2-5, with D perhaps matching TRBD2 (6 bases). Trimming stripped 4 bases from V and 5 bases from J, with 8 bases between. There are 12 residues in the CDR3. Written as DNA, the CDR3 is TGTGCCAGCAGTTCCGCGGGGGAGACCCAGTACTTC. Its protein product is CASSSAGETQYF.

The chain couples TRBV24-1 to TRBJ2-5; the match to TRBD2 covers 12 bases. J lost 4 bases, V lost 4 bases, and 6 bases had no gene match. This CDR3 has 16 residues. Germline lookup yields CDR1 KGHDR and CDR2 SFDVKD. The DNA for the CDR3 is TGTGCCACCAGTGACTCCCAACTAGCGGGAGGAGAGACCCAGTACTTC. It codes for CATSDSQLAGGETQYF.

The chain links TRBV12-5 to TRBJ2-1; tentative D call: TRBD2 (5 bases). The CDR3 covers 14 residues. The germline CDR1 and CDR2 sequences are LGHNT and FRNRAP. V gave up 4 bases and J gave up 5 bases, with 12 bases separating them. The DNA for the CDR3 is TGTGCTAGTGGTTCCGAGACGGGGAACAATGAGCAGTTCTTC. Translation gives CASGSETGNNEQFF.

The sample holds a few counts of this clonotype. The chain carries TRBV2 and TRBJ2-5; the D is unclear. CDR1 and CDR2 from the germline V gene are SNHLY and FYNNEI. The ends were cut back, 1 base at V and 3 bases at J, with 6 bases in the middle. The CDR3 has 13 amino acids. The CDR3 DNA follows: TGTGCCAGCAGTGAAGAGGCAGAAGAGACCCAGTACTTC. This encodes CASSEEAEETQYF.

This chain links TRBV12-3 or TRBV12-4 with TRBJ1-1; D remains ambiguous. Between the trimmed V and J ends, which lost 5 bases and 2 bases, there was a span of 9 bases. The CDR3 runs 13 residues. Written as DNA, the CDR3 is TGTGCCAGCAGTCGGGCCAGTAACACTGAAGCTTTCTTT. This gives the protein CASSRASNTEAFF.

This chain links TRBV10-3 with TRBJ1-5; D gene unclear. Germline CDR1 is ENHRY and CDR2 is SYGVKD. V was pared by 8 bases and J by 3 bases, with 11 bases between. The CDR3 is made up of 13 amino acids. The CDR3 sequence is CAIAIEPNQPQHF. CDR3 nucleotides: TGTGCCATCGCAATCGAGCCCAATCAGCCCCAGCATTTT.

This clonotype showed up just a few times. The chain links TRBV7-3 to TRBJ2-1; 10 nucleotides line up with TRBD2. V gave up 2 bases and J gave up 9 bases; unmatched junction bases: 4. CDR1 is SGHTA and CDR2 is FQGTGA in the germline V gene. There are 14 residues in the CDR3. Written as DNA, the CDR3 is TGTGCCAGCAGCTTACAGCCTAGCGGGAGTGAGCAGTTCTTC. This gives the protein CASSLQPSGSEQFF. Full variable domain (outside the CDR3, taken from reference TRBV7-3 and TRBJ2-1): GAGVSQTPSNKVTEKGKYVELRCDPISGHTALYWYRQSLGQGPEFLIYFQGTGAADDSGLPNDRFFAVRPEGSVSTLKIQRTERGDSAVYLCASSLQPSGSEQFFGPGTRLTVL.

The CDR3 bases are TGCGCCAGCAGCTTTAGTCTAGCGGGGGTCTTTGTAAATGAGCAGTTCTTC. Translation gives CASSFSLAGVFVNEQFF. The chain couples TRBV5-1 to TRBJ2-1, with 10 bases aligning to TRBD2. This CDR3 is 17 amino acids long. V was clipped by 2 bases and J by 7 bases; unmatched bases: 12. Per germline, CDR1 SGHRS and CDR2 YFSETQ.

This chain connects TRBV11-2 to TRBJ2-1; D is undetermined. CDR3 length equals 16 residues. Germline V gene lookup returns CDR1 SGHAT and CDR2 FQNNGV. Trimming pared 8 bases from V and 3 bases from J, leaving 20 bases between. CDR3 in amino acids: CASAPRPTVGYNEQFF. CDR3 nucleotides: TGTGCCAGCGCCCCAAGACCCACCGTCGGCTACAATGAGCAGTTCTTC.

V is TRBV16 and J is TRBJ1-4; 7 bases are shared with TRBD1. V was clipped by 4 bases and J by 4 bases; unmatched bases: 6. Germline CDR1 is KGHSY and CDR2 is FQNENV. This CDR3 contains 15 residues. The CDR3 nucleotides are TGTGCCAGCAGCCGGGGACAGCTTCATAATGAAAAACTGTTTTTT. It is translated as CASSRGQLHNEKLFF.

This clonotype turned up a few times. The chain recombines TRBV20-1 with TRBJ2-7, with a tentative D call TRBD2 (6 bases). The CDR3 totals 14 residues. Germline assignment: CDR1 DFQATT and CDR2 SNEGSKA (reference sequence). V lost 5 bases and J 1 base, leaving 15 bases between the germline ends. CDR3 residues: CSAFSGASSYEQYF. The CDR3 DNA sequence: TGCAGTGCTTTTAGCGGAGCCTCATCCTACGAGCAGTACTTC.

The gene calls are TRBV7-9 and TRBJ1-1; D uncertain. The CDR3 sequence is 14 residues long. V gave up 7 bases and J gave up 0 bases, with 12 bases separating them. Germline V lookup: CDR1 SEHNR, CDR2 FQNEAQ (reference sequence). This chain's CDR3 is CASTLGIMNTEAFF. The CDR3 nucleotides read TGTGCCAGCACCCTAGGGATAATGAACACTGAAGCTTTCTTT.

The CDR3 DNA reads as TGTGCCAGCAGCTCTAGCGGGGGAACCTACGAGCAGTACGTC. Encoded protein: CASSSSGGTYEQYV. V gene TRBV7-2 combines with J gene TRBJ2-7; 10 bases line up with TRBD2. Germline CDR1 and CDR2: SGHTA and FQGNSA. CDR3 size: 14 residues. The V and J ends lost 4 bases and 2 bases, in that order; junction bases with no gene match: 2.

This chain joins TRBV7-9 and TRBJ1-4; D is uncertain. In germline, CDR1 is SEHNR, CDR2 FQNEAQ (reference sequence). The CDR3 contains 10 residues. V lost 3 bases, J lost 7 bases, and 0 bases lay in between. The CDR3 is CASSFEKLFF. The CDR3 nucleotides read TGTGCCAGCAGCTTTGAAAAACTGTTTTTT.

The chain has TRBV5-6 and TRBJ1-2; 9 nucleotides agree with TRBD1. The J segment lost 0 bases and the V segment lost 4 bases, leaving 4 bases of the junction unmatched. CDR3 length equals 15 residues. Germline V lookup: CDR1 SGHDT, CDR2 YYEEEE. CDR3 sequence: CASSPDRGANYGYTF. CDR3 in DNA: TGTGCCAGCAGCCCGGACAGGGGCGCTAACTATGGCTACACCTTC.